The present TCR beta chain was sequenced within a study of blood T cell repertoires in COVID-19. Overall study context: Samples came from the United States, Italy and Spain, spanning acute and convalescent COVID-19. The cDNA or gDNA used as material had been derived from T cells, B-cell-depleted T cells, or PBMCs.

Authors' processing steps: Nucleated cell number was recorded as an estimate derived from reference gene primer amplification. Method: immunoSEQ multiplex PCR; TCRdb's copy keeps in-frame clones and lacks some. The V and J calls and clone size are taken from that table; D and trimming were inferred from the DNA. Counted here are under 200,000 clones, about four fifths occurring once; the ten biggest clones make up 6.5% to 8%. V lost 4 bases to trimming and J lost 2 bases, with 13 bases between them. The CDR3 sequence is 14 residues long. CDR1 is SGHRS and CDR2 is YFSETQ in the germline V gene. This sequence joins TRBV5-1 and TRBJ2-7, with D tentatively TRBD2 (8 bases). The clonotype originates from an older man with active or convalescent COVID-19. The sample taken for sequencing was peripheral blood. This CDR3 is CASSPGGTAYEQYF. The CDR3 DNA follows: TGCGCCAGCAGCCCGGGGGGGACAGCCTACGAGCAGTACTTC. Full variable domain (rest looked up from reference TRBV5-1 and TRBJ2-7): KAGVTQTPRYLIKTRGQQVTLSCSPISGHRSVSWYQQTPGQGLQFLFEYFSETQRNKGNFPGRFSGRQFSNSRSEMNVSTLELGDSALYLCASSPGGTAYEQYFGPGTRLTVT.